This T cell receptor (beta chain) originates from a study of T cells in Graves' hyperthyroidism and ophthalmopathy. Background on the study: Peripheral blood collection took place at initial diagnosis, before any treatment. Study-wide results and limits: Most clonotypes expanded in thyroid above 0.001 were likewise present in blood. Ophthalmopathy got predicted by the model a median about 6.7 months before its onset.

Clinical symptoms, serum thyroxine and TRAb, thyroid ultrasound and orbital computed tomography were used for the diagnoses. As for this clonotype: The antigen is unknown.

From RNA transcripts, TCR beta CDR3 regions were amplified. The primer set for the first-round RT-PCR of the TCR CDR3 was HTBI. TCRdb re-analysed the multiplex PCR reads in MiXCR, keeping a single row per CDR3 protein. The sample gives roughly 380,000 distinct CDR3 sequences, 11% to 15% of which show up once; 11% is in the top ten. The CDR3 has 13 residues. Trimming at V came to 1 base and at J to 3 bases, leaving 3 bases not matched to a gene. Germline V CDR1 and CDR2: GTSNPN, SVGIG (reference sequence). The genes are TRBV30 and TRBJ2-7, with TRBD1 matching over 7 bases. The receptor's source is a woman in her fifties or sixties with Graves' hyperthyroidism. Material for sequencing was blood. DNA of the CDR3: TGTGCCTGGAGTGCGGGACAGTTCTACGAGCAGTACTTC. Encoded protein: CAWSAGQFYEQYF.